The 17 T cell receptor beta chains reported below all come from one sample, sequenced in a study of shared clonotypes between healthy human individuals. Terminally differentiated effector memory CD45RA+ cells were left out of the naive CD8 fraction, which was CD45RO-negative and positively selected for CCR7. Clones were sequenced by immunoSEQ multiplex PCR, and TCRdb holds only the in-frame ones, with some missing. Of about 2.1 million clones in the sample, over 85% are singletons; the top ten hold under 2%. Material: naive CD8+ T cells from PBMCs. These receptor sequences come from a man between 18 and 35 years old in good health. Some clones in this sample may be carry-over from other donors' samples.

The chain has TRBV9 and TRBJ1-2; D is possibly TRBD1 (5 bases). The CDR3 has 13 residues. Trimming took 5 bases from V and 4 from J, leaving 12 bases between them. The germline CDR1 and CDR2 sequences are SGDLS and YYNGEE. The CDR3 coding sequence is TGTGCCAGCAGTCAGGGTTATGTCTATGGCTACACCTTC. It encodes CASSQGYVYGYTF.

This chain joins TRBV19 and TRBJ2-5, with 10 positions matching TRBD2. V gave up 9 bases and J gave up 5 bases; unmatched junction bases: 15. The CDR3 runs 16 residues. The V gene's germline CDR1 is LNHDA and CDR2 SQIVND (reference sequence). The CDR3 is CASRPYASGSVETQYF. CDR3 in DNA: TGTGCCAGCAGACCCTACGCTAGCGGGAGTGTTGAGACCCAGTACTTC.

The chain carries TRBV6-1 and TRBJ2-7; 7 nucleotides line up with TRBD1. The V segment lost 0 bases and the J segment 4 bases; nucleotides outside the gene matches: 12. This CDR3 is built from 17 residues. Germline V gene data show CDR1 as MNHNS and CDR2 as SASEGT. This CDR3 reads CASSEARAGGANYEQYF. Here the CDR3 DNA reads TGTGCCAGCAGTGAAGCAAGGGCAGGGGGTGCCAATTACGAGCAGTACTTC.

Here the CDR3 DNA reads TGTGCCAGCAGCTGGGACAGGGGACACCACGAGCAGTACTTC. It codes for CASSWDRGHHEQYF. The genes are TRBV2 and TRBJ2-7; 10 positions agree with TRBD1. J lost 5 bases, V lost 6 bases, and 7 bases had no gene match. CDR1 and CDR2 (germline): SNHLY, FYNNEI. The CDR3 is 14 amino acids.

The chain carries TRBV11-2 and TRBJ2-1, with TRBD2 identical over 9 bases. The CDR3 contains 16 residues. Germline assignment: CDR1 SGHAT and CDR2 FQNNGV. With 0 bases clipped from V and 6 bases from J, the junction kept 6 bases outside the gene matches. The CDR3 region has the DNA TGTGCCAGCAGCTTAGATGTAGCGGGAGTGTTCAATGAGCAGTTCTTC. As protein: CASSLDVAGVFNEQFF.

The genes are TRBV7-2 and TRBJ2-3, with a tentative D call TRBD1 (6 bases). The CDR3 spans 12 residues. Germline CDR1 and CDR2: SGHTA and FQGNSA. Between the trimmed V and J ends, which lost 5 bases and 10 bases, there was a span of 13 bases. Written as DNA, the CDR3 is TGTGCCAGCAGCCCCCAGGGGTGGTCGCAGTATTTT. It is translated as CASSPQGWSQYF.

V and J are TRBV15 and TRBJ2-2; 11 bases align to TRBD1. The CDR3 consists of 16 residues. The V gene's germline CDR1 is LNHNV and CDR2 YYDKDF (reference sequence). J was trimmed by 7 bases and V by 4 bases; bases with no gene match: 8. CDR3 nucleotides: TGTGCCACCAGCACCGCGCCGGGACAGGGGGGCGGGGAGCTGTTTTTT. It codes for CATSTAPGQGGGELFF.

The rearrangement uses TRBV28 and TRBJ1-5; 8 bases fit TRBD1. V was clipped by 6 bases and J by 6 bases; unmatched bases: 7. This CDR3 comprises 14 residues. Germline V gene lookup returns CDR1 MDHEN and CDR2 SYDVKM. The CDR3 spells CASSWTGKIQPQHF. CDR3 DNA sequence: TGTGCCAGCAGCTGGACAGGGAAGATTCAGCCCCAGCATTTT.

The chain uses TRBV7-9 and TRBJ1-4, with D possibly matching TRBD1 (6 bases). From germline, CDR1 is SEHNR and CDR2 FQNEAQ (reference sequence). The germline V and J ends were trimmed by 2 bases and 0 bases, with 13 bases remaining between them. This CDR3 region has 17 residues. Here the CDR3 reads CASSLSVRGPTNEKLFF. The DNA for the CDR3 is TGTGCCAGCAGCTTAAGTGTCAGGGGCCCAACTAATGAAAAACTGTTTTTT.

The chain carries TRBV29-1 and TRBJ2-1, with a tentative D call TRBD2 (5 bases). The V and J ends lost 6 bases and 7 bases respectively, with 10 bases between them. Germline CDR1 is SQVTM and CDR2 is ANQGSEA. The CDR3 is 11 residues long. CDR3 nucleotides: TGCAGCGTCGCGGACTCGAATGAGCAGTTCTTC. It translates to CSVADSNEQFF.

The chain joins TRBV27 to TRBJ1-2; no clear D gene. From germline, CDR1 is MNHEY and CDR2 SMNVEV (reference sequence). This CDR3 spans 13 amino acids. V dropped 6 bases and J dropped 6 bases, with 14 bases sitting between them. For the CDR3, the DNA is TGTGCCAGCAGGTCCCTGGGTGAGAATGGCTACACCTTC. Translated: CASRSLGENGYTF.

The chain is built from TRBV19 and TRBJ1-1, with D possibly being TRBD1 (6 bases). The CDR3 has 11 amino acids. Germline values: CDR1 LNHDA, CDR2 SQIVND (reference sequence). The V and J ends lost 10 bases and 4 bases respectively, with 10 bases between them. The CDR3 loop is CATRGATEAFF. CDR3 coding DNA: TGTGCCACAAGGGGGGCCACTGAAGCTTTCTTT.

This chain links TRBV4-1 with TRBJ2-4, with TRBD1 matching 7 bases. This CDR3 is built from 15 residues. Germline V CDR1 and CDR2: MGHRA, YSYEKL. The trim removed 0 bases at V and 1 base at J, leaving 0 bases unmatched. Here the CDR3 DNA reads TGCGCCAGCAGCCAAGAGACAGGGGCCAAAAACATTCAGTACTTC. This gives the protein CASSQETGAKNIQYF.

The V call is TRBV19, the J call TRBJ2-7; TRBD2 aligns across 9 bases. Germline values: CDR1 LNHDA, CDR2 SQIVND (reference sequence). J lost 4 bases, V lost 6 bases, and 4 bases had no gene match. This CDR3 is built from 13 residues. CDR3 coding DNA: TGTGCCAGTAGGGTAGCGGGAGATTACGAGCAGTACTTC. Its protein product is CASRVAGDYEQYF.

The chain recombines TRBV2 with TRBJ1-5; D gene ambiguous. The V gene's germline CDR1 is SNHLY and CDR2 FYNNEI. V was trimmed by 1 base and J by 6 bases, leaving 16 bases between them. The CDR3 length is 16 residues. This chain's CDR3 is CASSEGADYWGQPQHF. Written as DNA, the CDR3 is TGTGCCAGCAGTGAAGGGGCGGACTATTGGGGTCAGCCCCAGCATTTT.

Comment on this clone: The same CDR3 is also encoded by other DNA sequences in this sample. This chain's CDR3 is CSVMADTQYF. The CDR3 coding sequence is TGCAGCGTGATGGCAGATACGCAGTATTTT. V is TRBV29-1 and J is TRBJ2-3; no reliable D call. The V end lost 6 bases, the J end lost 4 bases, and 5 bases lay between the germline ends. The CDR3 is made up of 10 amino acids. Germline V CDR1 and CDR2: SQVTM, ANQGSEA.

The chain is built from TRBV5-4 and TRBJ2-5; D not resolved. From germline, CDR1 is SGHNT and CDR2 YYREEE (reference sequence). V shed 3 bases and J shed 0 bases, with 9 bases lying between them. This CDR3 comprises 14 residues. CDR3 DNA sequence: TGTGCCAGCAGCTCCGACAAGTACCAAGAGACCCAGTACTTC. Residues: CASSSDKYQETQYF.